These 23 T cell receptor beta chains were sequenced from one sample in a study of blood T cell repertoires in COVID-19. Assay: immunoSEQ multiplex PCR; the TCRdb copy retains only in-frame clones and omits some. The table lists 65,000 or so clones, over 60% of them singletons, with over 5% in the top ten. Input material: peripheral blood. The receptors here all came from a woman aged 45-65 years with active or convalescent COVID-19.

The chain employs TRBV24-1 and TRBJ2-7; 10 bases map to TRBD1. The CDR3 length is 16 residues. Germline V lookup: CDR1 KGHDR, CDR2 SFDVKD. Unmatched junction bases numbered 18, after V lost 12 bases and J lost 5 bases. This CDR3 reads CAAPIGLGQGYHEQYF. DNA of the CDR3: TGTGCCGCCCCGATAGGTTTGGGACAGGGGTACCACGAGCAGTACTTC.

As concerns this clone: Other DNA sequences in the same sample also yield this CDR3. This chain links TRBV19 with TRBJ1-1, with D maybe TRBD1 (6 bases). The ends were cut back, 5 bases at V and 2 bases at J, with 9 bases in the middle. CDR1 and CDR2 (germline): LNHDA, SQIVND (reference sequence). The CDR3 is 13 amino acids. CDR3 DNA: TGTGCCAGTAGTCTCAGGGGAAACACTGAAGCTTTCTTT. This encodes CASSLRGNTEAFF.

CDR3 amino acids: CASSWSGRAFRSGETQYF. Here the CDR3 DNA reads TGTGCCAGCAGTTGGAGCGGGAGGGCCTTTAGGTCCGGAGAGACCCAGTACTTC. The chain is built from TRBV6-2 or TRBV6-3 and TRBJ2-5; TRBD2 aligns across 10 bases. Per germline, CDR1 MNHEY and CDR2 SVGEGT. V was pared by 4 bases and J by 4 bases, with 15 bases of the junction left unmatched. This CDR3 region has 18 residues.

The chain couples TRBV12-5 to TRBJ1-6; 7 positions agree with TRBD1. The germline CDR1 and CDR2 sequences are LGHNT and FRNRAP. The CDR3 runs to 12 residues. This chain's CDR3 is CATGEGGSPLHF. In DNA form, the CDR3 reads TGTGCAACAGGGGAAGGGGGATCACCCCTCCACTTT.

The V and J genes are TRBV18 and TRBJ2-3; 14 nucleotides align to TRBD2. V was pared by 6 bases and J by 4 bases, with 6 bases of the junction left unmatched. The CDR3 sequence is 16 residues long. Looked up from germline, CDR1 is KGHSH and CDR2 is LQKENI. CDR3 DNA sequence: TGTGCCAGCTCCCGAGGACTAGCGGGAGGTTCAGATACGCAGTATTTT. This translates into CASSRGLAGGSDTQYF.

This clone occurred once. The rearrangement links TRBV9 to TRBJ1-6; D is ambiguous. Deletions cut 4 bases from V and 10 bases from J, with 9 bases between. Germline loops: CDR1 SGDLS, CDR2 YYNGEE. The CDR3 has 12 amino acids. CDR3 nucleotides: TGTGCCAGCAGCCCCCGAGAATCACCCCTCCACTTT. Residues: CASSPRESPLHF.

The chain has TRBV5-1 and TRBJ2-5; 9 bases line up with TRBD1. Trimming at V came to 2 bases and at J to 5 bases, leaving 7 bases not matched to a gene. CDR3 length equals 15 residues. The germline CDR1 and CDR2 sequences are SGHRS and YFSETQ. The CDR3 region is CASSFTGGAGETQYF. CDR3 nucleotide sequence: TGCGCCAGCAGCTTCACAGGGGGCGCGGGGGAGACCCAGTACTTC.

This clone came up a few times. The V call is TRBV7-3, the J call TRBJ2-5; weak D call: TRBD2 (5 bases). V was shortened by 1 base and J by 5 bases, with 5 bases between the two germline ends. The length of the CDR3 is 12 residues. From germline, CDR1 is SGHTA and CDR2 FQGTGA. This CDR3 is CASSLREETQYF. The CDR3 DNA reads TGTGCCAGCAGCTTAAGGGAGGAGACCCAGTACTTC.

The CDR3 here is CASTQRGGGASTDTQYF. In DNA form, the CDR3 reads TGCGCCAGCACCCAGCGTGGCGGCGGGGCTAGCACAGATACGCAGTATTTT. The chain uses TRBV5-1 and TRBJ2-3; D might be TRBD2 (6 bases). V was clipped by 6 bases and J by 0 bases, with 20 bases between them. CDR3 length equals 17 residues. Germline V gene sequence: CDR1 SGHRS, CDR2 YFSETQ.

The chain couples TRBV19 to TRBJ1-5; D may be TRBD1 (6 bases). The V gene's germline CDR1 is LNHDA and CDR2 SQIVND (reference sequence). The ends were cut back, 9 bases at V and 0 bases at J, with 15 bases in the middle. CDR3 length: 15 amino acids. Written as DNA, the CDR3 is TGTGCCAGCGAACCCAGGGGTTATAGCAATCAGCCCCAGCATTTT. Amino acid sequence: CASEPRGYSNQPQHF.

The chain combines TRBV2 with TRBJ2-3; D might be TRBD1 (5 bases). Germline V gene data show CDR1 as SNHLY and CDR2 as FYNNEI. There are 12 residues in the CDR3. Trimming pared 8 bases from V and 6 bases from J, leaving 12 bases between. CDR3 nucleotides: TGTGCCAGCGGGGTGACAGTGGATACGCAGTATTTT. It encodes CASGVTVDTQYF.

The CDR3 nucleotides are TGCGCCAGCAGCAGAACGGACAGCTCACTAGCCAAAAACATTCAGTACTTC. This gives the protein CASSRTDSSLAKNIQYF. The V and J genes are TRBV5-1 and TRBJ2-4, with D perhaps TRBD1 (6 bases). The CDR3 covers 17 residues. Trimming took 4 bases from V and 0 from J, leaving 17 bases between them. Looked up from germline, CDR1 is SGHRS and CDR2 is YFSETQ.

The chain carries TRBV7-3 and TRBJ2-5; 7 positions agree with TRBD2. Germline CDR1 and CDR2: SGHTA and FQGTGA. The ends lost 0 bases at V and 3 bases at J; junction bases unmatched: 4. The CDR3 totals 15 residues. This CDR3 reads CASSLTGGVKETQYF. The CDR3 region has the DNA TGTGCCAGCAGCTTAACGGGAGGGGTTAAAGAGACCCAGTACTTC.

J is TRBJ1-6 and V is TRBV2; D possibly corresponds to TRBD1 (5 bases). The germline V gene encodes CDR1 SNHLY and CDR2 FYNNEI. This CDR3 is built from 14 residues. Trimming took 4 bases from V and 8 from J, leaving 12 bases between them. The CDR3 loop reads CASSGAGMYSPLHF. DNA for the CDR3: TGTGCCAGCAGTGGCGCAGGGATGTATTCACCCCTCCACTTT. Filled out from reference TRBV2 and TRBJ1-6, the complete variable domain reads EPEVTQTPSHQVTQMGQEVILRCVPISNHLYFYWYRQILGQKVEFLVSFYNNEISEKSEIFDDQFSVERPDGSNFTLKIRSTKLEDSAMYFCASSGAGMYSPLHFGNGTRLTVT.

This clone came up a few times. This chain links TRBV2 with TRBJ2-7; 8 bases are a match to TRBD1. The CDR3 extends over 15 amino acids. From germline, CDR1 is SNHLY and CDR2 FYNNEI. Losses at the gene ends were 4 bases for V and 2 bases for J; bases not matched to a gene: 7. In DNA, the CDR3 is TGTGCCAGCAGTGGCCTTGGACAGGGAACCTACGAGCAGTACTTC. Protein product: CASSGLGQGTYEQYF.

The rearrangement joins TRBV24-1 to TRBJ1-1, with 7 bases lining up with TRBD1. This CDR3 contains 14 residues. J was trimmed by 0 bases and V by 3 bases; bases with no gene match: 0. Germline values: CDR1 KGHDR, CDR2 SFDVKD. In DNA, the CDR3 is TGTGCCACCAGTGATGGGACAGTGAACACTGAAGCTTTCTTT. Translating gives CATSDGTVNTEAFF.

The chain uses TRBV21-1 and TRBJ1-4; TRBD1, the table's D call, lacks a check against the DNA. TRBV21-1 is a documented pseudogene. The CDR3 consists of 15 residues. CDR3 region: CASSKGDRVWEKLFF. In nucleotides, the CDR3 is TGTGCCAGCAGCAAAGGGGACAGGGTCTGGGAAAAACTGTTTTTT.

This chain joins TRBV6-5 and TRBJ1-1; D remains unclear. Trimming cost V 3 bases and J 6 bases, with 5 bases left between them. This CDR3 comprises 11 residues. From germline, CDR1 is MNHEY and CDR2 SVGAGI. The CDR3 region has the DNA TGTGCCAGCAGTTATCAGTCTGAAGCTTTCTTT. Protein product: CASSYQSEAFF.

J is TRBJ1-2 and V is TRBV12-3 or TRBV12-4; 8 positions match TRBD1. The CDR3 has 13 residues. V lost 3 bases to trimming and J lost 7 bases; unmatched junction nucleotides: 4. CDR3 DNA sequence: TGTGCCAGCAGTTTCGGACAGGGTAGTGGCTACACCTTC. Residues: CASSFGQGSGYTF.

This chain joins TRBV24-1 and TRBJ1-3; D gene uncertain. This CDR3 is built from 17 residues. Trimming cost V 0 bases and J 0 bases, with 11 bases left between them. Germline CDR1 KGHDR, CDR2 SFDVKD. CDR3 amino acids: CATSDLLRESSGNTIYF. CDR3 coding DNA: TGTGCCACCAGTGATTTGCTGAGAGAGAGCTCTGGAAACACCATATATTTT.

The chain uses TRBV4-3 and TRBJ1-4; 9 bases are shared with TRBD1. CDR3 length: 18 residues. Germline V gene data show CDR1 as LGHNA and CDR2 as YSLEER. V dropped 4 bases and J dropped 7; count of bases not matched to a gene: 16. The CDR3, as DNA: TGCGCCAGCAGCCCAGTGGGACAGGGTGGACCCTCGGGTGAAAAACTGTTTTTT. Translated: CASSPVGQGGPSGEKLFF.

The CDR3 nucleotides are TGCGCCAGCAGCTCCACGGGACAATTCACAGATACGCAGTATTTT. Encoded protein: CASSSTGQFTDTQYF. The V call is TRBV5-1, the J call TRBJ2-3; D possibly corresponds to TRBD1 (6 bases). Trimming took off 3 bases at V and 2 bases at J, with 13 bases between the two ends. This CDR3 is 15 amino acids long. Germline V gene lookup returns CDR1 SGHRS and CDR2 YFSETQ.

The CDR3 loop is CASSQSGETQYF. The CDR3, as DNA: TGTGCCAGCTCACAAAGCGGGGAGACCCAGTACTTC. The genes are TRBV18 and TRBJ2-5, with D possibly being TRBD2 (6 bases). Germline loops: CDR1 KGHSH, CDR2 LQKENI. CDR3 length: 12 residues. Trimming cost V 4 bases and J 5 bases, with 8 bases left between them.